This TCR beta chain emerged from a study of Ad26.COV2.S vaccination and SARS-CoV-2 variants. V was pared by 6 bases and J by 3 bases, with 5 bases of the junction left unmatched. Germline V lookup: CDR1 LNHDA, CDR2 SQIVND (reference sequence). The CDR3 covers 15 residues. Treatment indicated: 19 received Ad26.COV2.S at low or high dose, single or two shots; five or six received placebo; per-sample allocation not given. The investigators took samples on day 63 after the first vaccine or placebo injection. Profiling relied on immunoSEQ multiplex PCR, and the TCRdb table lists in-frame clones only, not all of them. The table includes about 420,000 clones, approximately 88% detected once.

This sequence joins TRBV19 and TRBJ1-5; TRBD1 matches 10 bases. The starting material was peripheral blood, obtained in a trial of Ad26.COV2.S vaccine versus placebo. The receptor was derived from a person between 18 and 65 years old who received the Ad26.COV2.S COVID-19 vaccine or a placebo. The CDR3 DNA follows: TGTGCCAGTAGCCTAGGACAGGGGGACAATCAGCCCCAGCATTTT. Encoded protein: CASSLGQGDNQPQHF.